Reported below is one T cell receptor (beta chain). Its antigen is currently unknown. The sample comes from a study of shared clonotypes between healthy human individuals. This CDR3 is 15 amino acids long. Deletions cut 1 base from V and 6 bases from J, with 13 bases between. Germline assignment: CDR1 MGHRA and CDR2 YSYEKL. CD45RO-negative, CCR7-positively selected cells formed the naive CD8 fraction, excluding terminally differentiated effector memory CD45RA+ cells. Deep was the level used in running the assay. Per the original data handling: Because ImmunoSEQ provided only junction sequences with no quality scores, the filtering differed. Method: immunoSEQ multiplex PCR; TCRdb's copy keeps in-frame clones and lacks some. That table gives V, J and clone size, and the DNA gave D and trimming. The sample includes about 2 million clones, around 96% seen only once; the top ten take roughly 1%. Points from the study as a whole: In the sorted subsets, rarefaction showed sequencing was incomplete despite large depth.

The receptor was isolated from a man aged 18 to 30 in good health. The genes are TRBV4-1 and TRBJ1-3; TRBD1 is a possible D gene (6 bases). The sequencing input was naive CD8+ T cells sorted from blood. In DNA, the CDR3 is TGCGCCAGCAGCCAAGGGCCAGGGGAGGAAAACACCATATATTTT. Its translation: CASSQGPGEENTIYF.